Listed here are 32 T cell receptor beta chains from one sample, sequenced in a study of shared clonotypes between healthy human individuals. Clones were read by immunoSEQ multiplex PCR, and TCRdb kept only the in-frame ones, dropping some. This sample has fewer than 1.8 million clones, with 97% to 99% found just once. The sequenced sample was naive CD4+ T cells sorted from blood. Sample subset: CD45RA+ positively selected. The source is a man aged 25 to 45 in good health.

This chain connects TRBV18 to TRBJ2-3; a weak D match, TRBD1 (6 bases). V was pared by 2 bases and J by 0 bases, with 12 bases between. The V gene's germline CDR1 is KGHSH and CDR2 LQKENI. This CDR3 has 16 residues. The chain's CDR3 is CASSPAGAYSTDTQYF. The CDR3 DNA reads as TGTGCCAGCTCACCAGCAGGGGCATATAGCACAGATACGCAGTATTTT.

Note on this clone: Other DNA variants within this sample encode the same CDR3. The J gene is TRBJ2-7, the V gene TRBV7-9, with 11 nucleotides matching TRBD2. Germline V lookup: CDR1 SEHNR, CDR2 FQNEAQ (reference sequence). The CDR3 loop spans 15 amino acids. V lost 5 bases to trimming and J lost 4 bases; unmatched junction nucleotides: 7. The CDR3 DNA follows: TGTGCCAGCAGCCCTACTAGCGGGAGAAGTTACGAGCAGTACTTC. It translates to CASSPTSGRSYEQYF.

The V gene is TRBV19, the J gene TRBJ2-3; unclear D gene. CDR1 is LNHDA, CDR2 SQIVND, per germline (reference sequence). V gave up 0 bases and J gave up 1 base, with 8 bases separating them. The CDR3 is 15 residues long. Written as DNA, the CDR3 is TGTGCCAGTAGTATAGAGGGGTACGGCACAGATACGCAGTATTTT. Residues: CASSIEGYGTDTQYF.

This CDR3 is CASSTPSARGSYEQYF. CDR3 DNA: TGTGCCAGCAGTACTCCCTCCGCCAGGGGATCCTACGAGCAGTACTTC. The chain uses TRBV27 and TRBJ2-7; a possible D gene is TRBD1 (6 bases). V lost 5 bases to trimming and J lost 1 base, with 18 bases between them. The CDR3 contains 16 residues. Germline V lookup: CDR1 MNHEY, CDR2 SMNVEV (reference sequence).

The chain links TRBV27 to TRBJ2-7; the match to TRBD2 covers 14 bases. The CDR3 has 21 amino acids. The V gene's germline CDR1 is MNHEY and CDR2 SMNVEV (reference sequence). The J segment lost 0 bases and the V segment lost 3 bases, leaving 16 bases of the junction unmatched. The CDR3 DNA reads TGTGCCAGCAGTTTCTCGAAATGGGGACTAGCGGGAGAAGGAGGCTCCTACGAGCAGTACTTC. It specifies CASSFSKWGLAGEGGSYEQYF.

The chain has TRBV28 and TRBJ2-1, with a weak D call TRBD2 (5 bases). The V gene lost 3 bases and the J gene lost 0 bases, with 6 bases spanning the gap. The germline V gene has CDR1 MDHEN and CDR2 SYDVKM. The length of the CDR3 is 14 residues. The CDR3 sequence: CASSFEGSYNEQFF. CDR3 bases: TGTGCCAGCAGTTTCGAGGGCTCCTACAATGAGCAGTTCTTC.

The CDR3 nucleotides are TGCGCCAGCAGGCCAAGTCAAGAGACCCAGTACTTC. Translated: CASRPSQETQYF. V gene TRBV4-3 combines with J gene TRBJ2-5; D is unclear. This CDR3 comprises 12 residues. Germline-derived CDR1 and CDR2 are LGHNA and YSLEER. Trimming took off 6 bases at V and 2 bases at J, with 7 bases between the two ends.

The chain joins TRBV13 to TRBJ2-2, with 13 bases matching TRBD2. The CDR3 spans 21 residues. Germline trimming cut 1 base from V and 1 base from J; bases unmatched to any gene: 12. From germline, CDR1 is PRHDT and CDR2 FYEKMQ (reference sequence). CDR3 sequence reads: CASSLVPPPGLAGKNTGELFF. In DNA, the CDR3 is TGTGCCAGCAGCTTAGTCCCACCTCCGGGACTAGCGGGGAAGAACACCGGGGAGCTGTTTTTT.

This clone is a singleton in its sample. The chain links TRBV11-3 to TRBJ2-7; 10 bases are shared with TRBD1. This CDR3 is built from 15 residues. From germline, CDR1 is SGHNT and CDR2 YENEEA. The V gene end was trimmed by 4 bases and the J gene end by 5 bases; junction bases not matched to a gene: 8. CDR3 residues: CASSSGTGVGHEQYF. In DNA, the CDR3 is TGTGCCAGCAGCTCCGGGACAGGGGTGGGCCACGAGCAGTACTTC.

As for this clone: Other DNA sequences in this specimen translate into the identical CDR3. The rearrangement uses TRBV19 and TRBJ1-2; 8 bases line up with TRBD1. The CDR3 covers 13 residues. Per germline, CDR1 LNHDA and CDR2 SQIVND (reference sequence). V gave up 3 bases and J gave up 7 bases; unmatched junction bases: 4. The CDR3 here is CASSIGQGGGYTF. In nucleotides, the CDR3 is TGTGCCAGTAGTATTGGACAGGGAGGTGGCTACACCTTC.

In the case of this clone: This specimen includes other DNA sequences encoding the same CDR3. V is TRBV6-5 and J is TRBJ2-7; 7 nucleotides agree with TRBD1. Germline trimming cut 4 bases from V and 1 base from J; bases unmatched to any gene: 4. CDR3 length equals 14 residues. CDR1 and CDR2 (germline): MNHEY, SVGAGI. CDR3 bases: TGTGCCAGCAGTTTGGGACAGCTTTCCTACGAGCAGTACTTC. Translating it yields CASSLGQLSYEQYF.

The J gene is TRBJ2-1, the V gene TRBV5-1; D perhaps matches TRBD1 (6 bases). From germline, CDR1 is SGHRS and CDR2 YFSETQ. The CDR3 contains 18 residues. V lost 0 bases to trimming and J lost 1 base, with 17 bases between them. The CDR3 coding sequence is TGCGCCAGCAGCTTGGCGCTTTTGACAGGCCCATCCTACAATGAGCAGTTCTTC. It translates to CASSLALLTGPSYNEQFF. Combining the CDR3 with reference TRBV5-1 and TRBJ2-1 gives the whole variable domain KAGVTQTPRYLIKTRGQQVTLSCSPISGHRSVSWYQQTPGQGLQFLFEYFSETQRNKGNFPGRFSGRQFSNSRSEMNVSTLELGDSALYLCASSLALLTGPSYNEQFFGPGTRLTVL.

This clone has a single count. The chain joins TRBV5-1 to TRBJ2-1; TRBD2 aligns across 7 bases. The J segment lost 0 bases and the V segment lost 0 bases, leaving 6 bases of the junction unmatched. Germline CDR1 SGHRS, CDR2 YFSETQ. The CDR3 length is 17 residues. The CDR3 bases are TGCGCCAGCAGCTTGGTTCCTAGCGGAGCCTCCTACAATGAGCAGTTCTTC. This encodes CASSLVPSGASYNEQFF. Supplemented by reference TRBV5-1 and TRBJ2-1, the full variable domain reads KAGVTQTPRYLIKTRGQQVTLSCSPISGHRSVSWYQQTPGQGLQFLFEYFSETQRNKGNFPGRFSGRQFSNSRSEMNVSTLELGDSALYLCASSLVPSGASYNEQFFGPGTRLTVL.

The chain links TRBV5-1 to TRBJ2-5; TRBD2 aligns across 7 bases. Per germline, CDR1 SGHRS and CDR2 YFSETQ. V lost 2 bases, J lost 4 bases, and 5 bases stayed unmatched. The CDR3 sequence is 14 residues long. CDR3 coding DNA: TGCGCCAGCAGCTTCTTTGAGCGGGGAGAGACCCAGTACTTC. Residues: CASSFFERGETQYF.

This clone has only one observation. At the DNA level, this CDR3 is encoded by other sequences in the same sample as well. This chain links TRBV9 with TRBJ2-7, with unresolved D. The V end lost 0 bases, the J end lost 6 bases, and 7 bases lay between the germline ends. There are 12 residues in the CDR3. Germline CDR1 reads SGDLS; CDR2 reads YYNGEE. CDR3 bases: TGTGCCAGCAGCGTAGTTGGCGGCGAGCAGTACTTC. Amino acid sequence: CASSVVGGEQYF.

The gene calls are TRBV28 and TRBJ2-5, with TRBD2 identical over 7 bases. With 7 bases clipped from V and 0 bases from J, the junction kept 8 bases outside the gene matches. Germline V lookup: CDR1 MDHEN, CDR2 SYDVKM. The CDR3 consists of 15 residues. CDR3: CASNSAGANQETQYF. CDR3 coding DNA: TGTGCCAGCAACTCGGCGGGAGCGAACCAAGAGACCCAGTACTTC.

The chain joins TRBV9 to TRBJ2-7; 7 positions match TRBD2. The length of the CDR3 is 14 residues. V was clipped by 2 bases and J by 0 bases; unmatched bases: 2. CDR1 and CDR2 from the germline V gene are SGDLS and YYNGEE. The CDR3 nucleotides are TGTGCCAGCAGCGTGGGGAGGGCCTCCTACGAGCAGTACTTC. Amino acid sequence: CASSVGRASYEQYF.

Comments on this clone: Other DNA sequences of this sample code for an identical CDR3. The V gene is TRBV19, the J gene TRBJ2-6, with D unresolved. The V gene lost 8 bases and the J gene lost 2 bases, with 4 bases spanning the gap. The CDR3 is 12 amino acids. The germline V gene has CDR1 LNHDA and CDR2 SQIVND (reference sequence). CDR3 residues: CASSPGANVLTF. The CDR3 coding sequence is TGTGCCAGTTCCCCTGGGGCCAACGTCCTGACTTTC.

The genes are TRBV5-1 and TRBJ2-1, with D tentatively TRBD2 (5 bases). CDR1 and CDR2 from the germline V gene are SGHRS and YFSETQ. The CDR3 extends over 15 amino acids. Trimming pared 0 bases from V and 5 bases from J, leaving 12 bases between. CDR3 loop: CASSLDGVANNEQFF. The CDR3 bases are TGCGCCAGCAGCTTGGACGGGGTGGCAAACAATGAGCAGTTCTTC. Looking up the rest from reference TRBV5-1 and TRBJ2-1 gives the full variable domain: KAGVTQTPRYLIKTRGQQVTLSCSPISGHRSVSWYQQTPGQGLQFLFEYFSETQRNKGNFPGRFSGRQFSNSRSEMNVSTLELGDSALYLCASSLDGVANNEQFFGPGTRLTVL.

This chain connects TRBV6-1 to TRBJ1-4; D unclear. This CDR3 is 16 amino acids long. Per germline, CDR1 MNHNS and CDR2 SASEGT. Trimming took off 0 bases at V and 4 bases at J, with 12 bases between the two ends. The CDR3 bases are TGTGCCAGCAGTGAAGCCAGAAACAGATTTAATGAAAAACTGTTTTTT. Translation gives CASSEARNRFNEKLFF.

The CDR3 reads CASSHGGQGAYEQYF. The CDR3 DNA is TGTGCCAGCAGCCACGGCGGACAGGGAGCCTACGAGCAGTACTTC. J is TRBJ2-7 and V is TRBV7-9; 8 bases agree with TRBD1. With V trimmed by 5 bases and J by 2 bases, 8 bases remained unmatched. Germline V gene data show CDR1 as SEHNR and CDR2 as FQNEAQ (reference sequence). The CDR3 sequence is 15 residues long.

On this clone: The same CDR3 also results from other DNA sequences found in this sample. V is TRBV4-3 and J is TRBJ2-7, with D possibly being TRBD1 or TRBD2 (5 bases each). The CDR3 covers 14 residues. Per germline, CDR1 LGHNA and CDR2 YSLEER. V lost 3 bases, J lost 1 base, and 10 bases lay in between. The CDR3 sequence is CASSQGPLSYEQYF. CDR3 bases: TGCGCCAGCAGCCAGGGACCCCTGTCCTACGAGCAGTACTTC.

This rearrangement joins TRBV10-2 to TRBJ2-1, with D possibly TRBD2 on 5 matching bases. CDR3 size: 16 residues. The germline V gene has CDR1 WSHSY and CDR2 SAAADI. V gave up 7 bases and J gave up 7 bases, with 23 bases separating them. This chain's CDR3 is CASIVSRVVAGNEQFF. CDR3 sequence (DNA): TGCGCCAGCATTGTCTCGAGGGTGGTAGCTGGAAATGAGCAGTTCTTC.

To note about this clone: The sample contains more than one DNA sequence encoding this CDR3. This chain links TRBV15 with TRBJ2-3; the D is unclear. Trimming pared 0 bases from V and 6 bases from J, leaving 7 bases between. Germline loops: CDR1 LNHNV, CDR2 YYDKDF (reference sequence). The CDR3 runs 13 residues. CDR3 sequence reads: CATSRDLTDTQYF. The CDR3 coding sequence is TGTGCCACCAGCAGAGATCTTACGGATACGCAGTATTTT.

The chain uses TRBV19 and TRBJ2-1, with D possibly being TRBD2 (5 bases). Germline assignment: CDR1 LNHDA and CDR2 SQIVND (reference sequence). The CDR3 covers 12 residues. Trimming took 5 bases from V and 10 from J, leaving 12 bases between them. CDR3: CASSSRAREQFF. CDR3 DNA sequence: TGTGCCAGTAGTTCGAGGGCACGGGAGCAGTTCTTC. Full variable domain (remainder filled in from reference TRBV19 and TRBJ2-1): DGGITQSPKYLFRKEGQNVTLSCEQNLNHDAMYWYRQDPGQGLRLIYYSQIVNDFQKGDIAEGYSVSREKKESFPLTVTSAQKNPTAFYLCASSSRAREQFFGPGTRLTVL.

A word on this clone: One end of the junction varies from germline; a read error may be responsible. The chain has TRBV7-9 and TRBJ1-1; 8 nucleotides align to TRBD1. CDR3 length equals 16 residues. The germline V gene has CDR1 SEHNR and CDR2 FQNEAQ (reference sequence). CDR3 nucleotide sequence: TGTGCCAGCAGCCAGACGACAGGGGCCCCAATTCCCAGCCCCGAATTT. Encoded protein: CASSQTTGAPIPSPEF.

The rearrangement links TRBV23-1 to TRBJ2-2, with D tentatively TRBD1 (5 bases). Being an ORF, TRBV23-1 has a function that is uncertain. V dropped 6 bases and J dropped 3 bases, with 14 bases sitting between them. The CDR3 extends over 15 amino acids. The CDR3 coding sequence is TGCGCCAGCAGCTCGAACGACAGATACACCGGGGAGCTGTTTTTT. Its protein product is CASSSNDRYTGELFF.

The chain uses TRBV29-1 and TRBJ2-7; 9 nucleotides match TRBD2. Per the germline V gene, CDR1 is SQVTM and CDR2 is ANQGSEA. CDR3 length: 15 amino acids. With 7 bases clipped from V and 2 bases from J, the junction kept 12 bases outside the gene matches. CDR3 sequence: CSALRGAGGAYEQYF. The CDR3, as DNA: TGCAGCGCCCTCCGGGGAGCGGGAGGCGCCTACGAGCAGTACTTC.

The rearrangement uses TRBV6-1 and TRBJ2-1, with 10 bases matching TRBD2. V dropped 4 bases and J dropped 6; count of bases not matched to a gene: 12. Germline V CDR1 and CDR2: MNHNS, SASEGT. This CDR3 has 17 amino acids. The CDR3 reads CASSGGHLAGVVNEQFF. The CDR3 bases are TGTGCCAGCAGTGGCGGGCATCTAGCGGGAGTAGTCAATGAGCAGTTCTTC.

This chain links TRBV5-1 with TRBJ2-5; D is perhaps TRBD2 (5 bases). The CDR3 spans 16 residues. From germline, CDR1 is SGHRS and CDR2 YFSETQ. V dropped 0 bases and J dropped 2 bases, with 14 bases sitting between them. The CDR3 is CASSLELASLQETQYF. In nucleotides, the CDR3 is TGCGCCAGCAGCTTGGAGTTGGCTAGCCTTCAAGAGACCCAGTACTTC.

J is TRBJ2-7 and V is TRBV5-1; no clear D. The germline CDR1 and CDR2 sequences are SGHRS and YFSETQ. The V end lost 2 bases, the J end lost 5 bases, and 8 bases lay between the germline ends. CDR3 length: 12 residues. The CDR3 sequence is CASSFSRDEQYF. DNA of the CDR3: TGCGCCAGCAGCTTTTCGAGAGACGAGCAGTACTTC. The whole variable domain, remainder taken from reference TRBV5-1 and TRBJ2-7, is KAGVTQTPRYLIKTRGQQVTLSCSPISGHRSVSWYQQTPGQGLQFLFEYFSETQRNKGNFPGRFSGRQFSNSRSEMNVSTLELGDSALYLCASSFSRDEQYFGPGTRLTVT.

Points on this clone: In the same sample, other DNA sequences code for this CDR3. The chain carries TRBV6-1 and TRBJ2-7; 10 bases agree with TRBD1. With V trimmed by 6 bases and J by 3 bases, 2 bases remained unmatched. This CDR3 is built from 13 residues. From germline, CDR1 is MNHNS and CDR2 SASEGT. The CDR3 region is CASRRTGGYEQYF. In DNA form, the CDR3 reads TGTGCCAGCAGGCGGACAGGGGGCTACGAGCAGTACTTC.